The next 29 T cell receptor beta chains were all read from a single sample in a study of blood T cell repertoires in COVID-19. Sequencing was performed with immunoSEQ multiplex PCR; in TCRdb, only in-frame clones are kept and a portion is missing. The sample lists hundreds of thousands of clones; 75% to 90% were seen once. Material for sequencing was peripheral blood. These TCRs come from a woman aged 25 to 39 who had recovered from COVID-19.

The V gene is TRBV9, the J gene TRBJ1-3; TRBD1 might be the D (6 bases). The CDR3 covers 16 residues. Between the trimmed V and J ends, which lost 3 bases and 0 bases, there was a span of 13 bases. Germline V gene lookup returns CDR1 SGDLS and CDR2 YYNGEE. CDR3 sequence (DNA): TGTGCCAGCAGCGCCGGAGGACAGCACTCTGGAAACACCATATATTTT. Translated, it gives CASSAGGQHSGNTIYF.

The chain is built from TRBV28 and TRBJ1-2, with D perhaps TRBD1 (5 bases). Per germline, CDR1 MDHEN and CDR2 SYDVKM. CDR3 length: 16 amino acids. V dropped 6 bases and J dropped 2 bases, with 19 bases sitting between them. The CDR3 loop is CASRRAPGRGNYGYTF. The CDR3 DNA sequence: TGTGCCAGCAGGCGCGCCCCAGGGCGGGGAAACTATGGCTACACCTTC.

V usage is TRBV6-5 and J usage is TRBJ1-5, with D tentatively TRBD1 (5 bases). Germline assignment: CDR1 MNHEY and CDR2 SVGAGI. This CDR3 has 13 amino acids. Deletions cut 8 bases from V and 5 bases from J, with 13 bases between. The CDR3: CASQKGVHQPQHF. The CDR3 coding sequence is TGTGCCAGCCAAAAAGGGGTGCATCAGCCCCAGCATTTT.

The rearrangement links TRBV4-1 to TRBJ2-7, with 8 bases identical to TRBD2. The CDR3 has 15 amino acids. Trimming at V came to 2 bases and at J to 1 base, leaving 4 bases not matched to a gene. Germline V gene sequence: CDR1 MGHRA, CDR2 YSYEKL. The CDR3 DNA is TGCGCCAGCAGCCAACTCGCGGGAGGATCCTACGAGCAGTACTTC. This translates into CASSQLAGGSYEQYF.

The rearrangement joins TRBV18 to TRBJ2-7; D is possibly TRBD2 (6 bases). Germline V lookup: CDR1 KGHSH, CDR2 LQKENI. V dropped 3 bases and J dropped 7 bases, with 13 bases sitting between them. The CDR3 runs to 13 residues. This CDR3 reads CASSPPSGREQYF. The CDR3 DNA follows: TGTGCCAGCTCACCCCCGAGCGGGCGGGAGCAGTACTTC.

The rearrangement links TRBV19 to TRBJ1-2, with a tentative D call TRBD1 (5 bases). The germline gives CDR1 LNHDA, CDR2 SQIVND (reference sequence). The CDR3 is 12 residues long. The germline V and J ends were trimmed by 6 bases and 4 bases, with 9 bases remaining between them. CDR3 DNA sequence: TGTGCCAGTAGCCAGGGAGGCTATGGCTACACCTTC. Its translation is CASSQGGYGYTF.

The CDR3 loop reads CASSQALQDEQFF. For the CDR3, the DNA is TGCGCCAGCAGCCAAGCCTTACAGGATGAGCAGTTCTTC. This rearrangement joins TRBV5-1 to TRBJ2-1; D possibly corresponds to TRBD1 (5 bases). V was shortened by 4 bases and J by 8 bases, with 13 bases between the two germline ends. Per the germline V gene, CDR1 is SGHRS and CDR2 is YFSETQ. The CDR3 has 13 residues.

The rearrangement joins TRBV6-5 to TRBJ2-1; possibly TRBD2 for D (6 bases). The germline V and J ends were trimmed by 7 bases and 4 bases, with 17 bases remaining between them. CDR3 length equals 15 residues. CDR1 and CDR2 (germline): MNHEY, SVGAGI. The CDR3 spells CASTPPGRRYNEQFF. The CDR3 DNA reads TGTGCCAGCACCCCTCCCGGGAGACGGTACAATGAGCAGTTCTTC.

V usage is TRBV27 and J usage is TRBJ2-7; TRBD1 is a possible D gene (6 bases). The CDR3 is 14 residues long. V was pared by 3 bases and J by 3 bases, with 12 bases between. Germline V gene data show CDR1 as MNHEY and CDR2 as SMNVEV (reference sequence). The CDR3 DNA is TGTGCCAGCAGTTTCGGGACAACTATCTACGAGCAGTACTTC. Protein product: CASSFGTTIYEQYF.

The CDR3 coding sequence is TGTGCCAGCAGTTACGAAGAGCGGAGGGGCGATGAGCAGTTCTTC. Translation: CASSYEERRGDEQFF. The chain is built from TRBV6-5 and TRBJ2-1; possibly TRBD2 for D (6 bases). Germline V gives CDR1 MNHEY, CDR2 SVGAGI. The germline V and J ends were trimmed by 2 bases and 8 bases, with 16 bases remaining between them. The CDR3 is 15 amino acids.

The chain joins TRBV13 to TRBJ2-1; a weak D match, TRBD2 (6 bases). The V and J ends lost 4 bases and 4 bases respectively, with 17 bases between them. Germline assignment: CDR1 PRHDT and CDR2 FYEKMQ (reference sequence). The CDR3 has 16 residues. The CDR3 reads CASSSMEGRPYNEQFF. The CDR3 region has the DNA TGTGCCAGCAGCTCAATGGAGGGCAGGCCTTACAATGAGCAGTTCTTC.

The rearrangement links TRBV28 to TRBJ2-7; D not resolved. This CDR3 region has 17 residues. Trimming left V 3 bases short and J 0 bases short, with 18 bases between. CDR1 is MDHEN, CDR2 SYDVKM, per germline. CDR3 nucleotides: TGTGCCAGCAGTTTTTCTTTAATAGGTGACAACTCCTACGAGCAGTACTTC. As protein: CASSFSLIGDNSYEQYF.

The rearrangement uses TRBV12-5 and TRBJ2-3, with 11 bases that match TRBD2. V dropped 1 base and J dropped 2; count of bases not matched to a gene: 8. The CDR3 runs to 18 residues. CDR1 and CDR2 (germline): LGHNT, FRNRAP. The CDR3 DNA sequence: TGTGCTAGTGGTTTGGCACTAGCGGGGGCCCGAATCACAGATACGCAGTATTTT. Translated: CASGLALAGARITDTQYF.

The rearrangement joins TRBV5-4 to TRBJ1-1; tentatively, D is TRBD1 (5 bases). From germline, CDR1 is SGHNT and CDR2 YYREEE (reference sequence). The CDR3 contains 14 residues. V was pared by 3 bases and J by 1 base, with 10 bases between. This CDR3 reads CASSWDSRNTEAFF. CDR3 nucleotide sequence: TGTGCCAGCAGCTGGGACTCCCGGAACACTGAAGCTTTCTTT.

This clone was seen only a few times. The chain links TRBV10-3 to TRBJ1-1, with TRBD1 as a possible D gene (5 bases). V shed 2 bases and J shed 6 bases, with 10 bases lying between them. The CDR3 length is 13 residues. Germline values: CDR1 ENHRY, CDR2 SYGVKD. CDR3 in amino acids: CAISEGREAEAFF. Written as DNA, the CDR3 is TGTGCCATCAGTGAGGGCAGGGAGGCTGAAGCTTTCTTT.

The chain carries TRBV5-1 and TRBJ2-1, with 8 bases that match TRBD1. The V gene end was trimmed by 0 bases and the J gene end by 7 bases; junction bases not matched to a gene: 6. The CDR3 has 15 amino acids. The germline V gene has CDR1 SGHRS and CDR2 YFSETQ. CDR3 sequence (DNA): TGCGCCAGCAGCTTGGGGTCAGGGGGCAAAAATGAGCAGTTCTTC. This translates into CASSLGSGGKNEQFF.

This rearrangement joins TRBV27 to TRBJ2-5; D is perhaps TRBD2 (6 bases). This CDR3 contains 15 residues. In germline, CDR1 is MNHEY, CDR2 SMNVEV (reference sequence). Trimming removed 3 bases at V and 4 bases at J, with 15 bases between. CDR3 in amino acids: CASSFTSVSGETQYF. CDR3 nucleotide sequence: TGTGCCAGCAGTTTTACATCGGTTAGCGGAGAGACCCAGTACTTC.

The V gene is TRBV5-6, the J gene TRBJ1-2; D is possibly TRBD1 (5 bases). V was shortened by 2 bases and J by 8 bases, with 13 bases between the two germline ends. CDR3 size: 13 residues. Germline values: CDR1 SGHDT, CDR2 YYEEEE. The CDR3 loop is CASSLRGLRGYTF. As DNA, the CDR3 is TGTGCCAGCAGCTTACGGGGGTTAAGGGGCTACACCTTC.

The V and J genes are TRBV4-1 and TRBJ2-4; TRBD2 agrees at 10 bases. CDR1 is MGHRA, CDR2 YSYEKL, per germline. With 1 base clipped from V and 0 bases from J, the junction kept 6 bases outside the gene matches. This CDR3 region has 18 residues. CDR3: CASSQGAAGGLAKNIQYF. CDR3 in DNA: TGCGCCAGCAGCCAAGGAGCAGCGGGGGGGCTAGCCAAAAACATTCAGTACTTC.

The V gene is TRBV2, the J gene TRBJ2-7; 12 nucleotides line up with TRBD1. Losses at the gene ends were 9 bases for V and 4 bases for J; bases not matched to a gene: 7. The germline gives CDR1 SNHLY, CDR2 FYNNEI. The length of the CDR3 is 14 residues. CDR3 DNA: TGTGCCAGTAAAACGGGACAGGGGGCTTACGAGCAGTACTTC. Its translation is CASKTGQGAYEQYF.

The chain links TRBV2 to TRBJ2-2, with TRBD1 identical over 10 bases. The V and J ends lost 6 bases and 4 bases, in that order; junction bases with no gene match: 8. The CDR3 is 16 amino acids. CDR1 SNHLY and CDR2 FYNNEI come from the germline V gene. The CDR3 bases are TGTGCCAGCAGGCCCCTCGACAGGGGGCTCACCGGGGAGCTGTTTTTT. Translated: CASRPLDRGLTGELFF.

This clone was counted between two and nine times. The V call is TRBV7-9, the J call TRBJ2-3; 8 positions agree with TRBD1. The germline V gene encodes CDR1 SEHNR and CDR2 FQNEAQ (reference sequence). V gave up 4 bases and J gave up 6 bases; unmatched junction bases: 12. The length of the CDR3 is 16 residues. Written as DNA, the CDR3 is TGTGCCAGCAGCTCGGCCAAGACAGGGGTGGGGGATACGCAGTATTTT. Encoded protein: CASSSAKTGVGDTQYF.

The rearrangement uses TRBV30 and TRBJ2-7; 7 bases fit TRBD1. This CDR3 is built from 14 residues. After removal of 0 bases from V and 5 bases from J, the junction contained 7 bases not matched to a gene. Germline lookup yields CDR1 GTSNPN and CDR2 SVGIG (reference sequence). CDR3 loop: CAWSVGGQKDEQYF. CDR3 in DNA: TGTGCCTGGAGTGTAGGGGGCCAGAAGGACGAGCAGTACTTC. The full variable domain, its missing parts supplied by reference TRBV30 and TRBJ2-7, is SQTIHQWPATLVQPVGSPLSLECTVEGTSNPNLYWYRQAAGRGLQLLFYSVGIGQISSEVPQNLSASRPQDRQFILSSKKLLLSDSGFYLCAWSVGGQKDEQYFGPGTRLTVT.

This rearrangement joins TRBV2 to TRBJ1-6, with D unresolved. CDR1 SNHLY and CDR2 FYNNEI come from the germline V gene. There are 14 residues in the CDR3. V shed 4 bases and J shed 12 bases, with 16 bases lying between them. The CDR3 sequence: CASSAGSLDGPLHF. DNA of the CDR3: TGTGCCAGCAGTGCGGGAAGCCTCGATGGACCCCTCCACTTT.

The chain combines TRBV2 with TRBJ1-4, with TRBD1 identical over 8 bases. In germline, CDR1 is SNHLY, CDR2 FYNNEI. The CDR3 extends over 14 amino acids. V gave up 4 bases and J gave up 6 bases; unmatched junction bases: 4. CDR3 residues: CASSGTGMDEKLFF. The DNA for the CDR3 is TGTGCCAGCAGTGGGACAGGGATGGATGAAAAACTGTTTTTT.

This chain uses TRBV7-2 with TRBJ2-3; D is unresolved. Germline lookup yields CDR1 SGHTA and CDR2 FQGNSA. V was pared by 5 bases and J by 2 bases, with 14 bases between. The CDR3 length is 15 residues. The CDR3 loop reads CASSDARILTDTQYF. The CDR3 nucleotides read TGTGCCAGCAGCGACGCTAGGATTCTCACAGATACGCAGTATTTT.

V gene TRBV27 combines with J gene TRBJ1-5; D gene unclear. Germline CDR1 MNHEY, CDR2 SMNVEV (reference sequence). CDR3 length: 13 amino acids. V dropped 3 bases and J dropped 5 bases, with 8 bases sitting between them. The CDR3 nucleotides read TGTGCCAGCAGTTTCCGGGAGGATCAGCCCCAGCATTTT. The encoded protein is CASSFREDQPQHF.

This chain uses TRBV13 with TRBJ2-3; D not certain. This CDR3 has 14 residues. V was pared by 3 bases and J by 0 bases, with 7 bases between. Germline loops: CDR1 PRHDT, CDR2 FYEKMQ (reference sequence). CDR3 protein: CASSFEESTDTQYF. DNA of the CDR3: TGTGCCAGCAGCTTCGAGGAAAGCACAGATACGCAGTATTTT.

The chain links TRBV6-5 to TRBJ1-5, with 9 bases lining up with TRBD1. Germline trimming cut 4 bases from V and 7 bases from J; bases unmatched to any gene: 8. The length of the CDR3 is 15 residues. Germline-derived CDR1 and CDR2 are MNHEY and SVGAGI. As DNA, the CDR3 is TGTGCCAGCAGTTCGTTACAGGGGGCAGGGCAGCCCCAGCATTTT. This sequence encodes CASSSLQGAGQPQHF.